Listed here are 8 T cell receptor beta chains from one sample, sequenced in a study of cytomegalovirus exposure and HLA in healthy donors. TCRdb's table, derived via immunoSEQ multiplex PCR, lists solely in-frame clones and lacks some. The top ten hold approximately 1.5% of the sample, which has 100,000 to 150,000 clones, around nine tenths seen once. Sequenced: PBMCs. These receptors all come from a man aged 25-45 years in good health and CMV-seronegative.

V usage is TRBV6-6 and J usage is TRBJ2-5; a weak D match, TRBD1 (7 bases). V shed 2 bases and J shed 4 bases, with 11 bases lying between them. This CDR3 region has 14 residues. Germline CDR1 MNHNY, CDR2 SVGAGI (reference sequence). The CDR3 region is CASSYRQGGETQYF. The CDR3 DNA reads TGTGCCAGCAGTTACAGACAGGGAGGAGAGACCCAGTACTTC.

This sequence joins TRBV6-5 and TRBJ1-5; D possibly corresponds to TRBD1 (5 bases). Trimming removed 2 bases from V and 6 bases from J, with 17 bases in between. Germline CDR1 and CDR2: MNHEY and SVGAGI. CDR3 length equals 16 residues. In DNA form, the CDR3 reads TGTGCCAGCAGTTACACGTCCGGGGGAATCGGTCAGCCCCAGCATTTT. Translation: CASSYTSGGIGQPQHF.

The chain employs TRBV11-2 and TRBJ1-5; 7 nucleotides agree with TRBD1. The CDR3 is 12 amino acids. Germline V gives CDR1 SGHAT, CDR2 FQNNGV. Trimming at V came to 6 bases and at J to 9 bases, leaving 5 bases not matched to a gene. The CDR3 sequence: CASSSGQTPQHF. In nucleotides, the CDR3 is TGTGCCAGCAGTTCGGGACAGACGCCCCAGCATTTT.

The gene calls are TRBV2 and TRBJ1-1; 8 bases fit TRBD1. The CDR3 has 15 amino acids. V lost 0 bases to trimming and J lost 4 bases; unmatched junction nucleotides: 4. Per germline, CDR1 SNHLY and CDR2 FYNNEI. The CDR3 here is CASSEASRGPTEAFF. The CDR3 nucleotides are TGTGCCAGCAGTGAAGCGAGCAGGGGGCCCACTGAAGCTTTCTTT.

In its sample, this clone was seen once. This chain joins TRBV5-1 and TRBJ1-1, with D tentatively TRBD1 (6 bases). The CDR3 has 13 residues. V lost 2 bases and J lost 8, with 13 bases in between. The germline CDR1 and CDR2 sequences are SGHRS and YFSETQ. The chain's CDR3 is CASSLSLDREAFF. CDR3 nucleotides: TGCGCCAGCAGCTTAAGTCTCGACAGGGAAGCTTTCTTT. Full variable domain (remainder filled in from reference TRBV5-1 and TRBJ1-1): KAGVTQTPRYLIKTRGQQVTLSCSPISGHRSVSWYQQTPGQGLQFLFEYFSETQRNKGNFPGRFSGRQFSNSRSEMNVSTLELGDSALYLCASSLSLDREAFFGQGTRLTVV.

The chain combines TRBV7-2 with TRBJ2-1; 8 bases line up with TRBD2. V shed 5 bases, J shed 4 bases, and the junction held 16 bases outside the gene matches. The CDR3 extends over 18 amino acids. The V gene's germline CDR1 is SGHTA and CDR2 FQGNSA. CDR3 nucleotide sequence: TGTGCCAGCAGCACGAGTACTAGCGGTCCCCCGAATTACAATGAGCAGTTCTTC. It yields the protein CASSTSTSGPPNYNEQFF.

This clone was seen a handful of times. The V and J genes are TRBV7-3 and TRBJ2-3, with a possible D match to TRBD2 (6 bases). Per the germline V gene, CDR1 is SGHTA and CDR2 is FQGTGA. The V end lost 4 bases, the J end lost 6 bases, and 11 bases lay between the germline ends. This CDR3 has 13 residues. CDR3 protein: CASSSAAGDTQYF. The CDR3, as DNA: TGTGCCAGCAGCTCCGCGGCGGGGGATACGCAGTATTTT.

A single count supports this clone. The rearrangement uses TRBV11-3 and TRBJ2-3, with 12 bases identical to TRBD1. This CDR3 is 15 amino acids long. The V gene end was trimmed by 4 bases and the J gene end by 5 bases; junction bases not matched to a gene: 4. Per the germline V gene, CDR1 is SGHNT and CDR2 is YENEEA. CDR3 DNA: TGTGCCAGCAGCTCACGGGACAGGGGGCAAGATACGCAGTATTTT. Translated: CASSSRDRGQDTQYF.